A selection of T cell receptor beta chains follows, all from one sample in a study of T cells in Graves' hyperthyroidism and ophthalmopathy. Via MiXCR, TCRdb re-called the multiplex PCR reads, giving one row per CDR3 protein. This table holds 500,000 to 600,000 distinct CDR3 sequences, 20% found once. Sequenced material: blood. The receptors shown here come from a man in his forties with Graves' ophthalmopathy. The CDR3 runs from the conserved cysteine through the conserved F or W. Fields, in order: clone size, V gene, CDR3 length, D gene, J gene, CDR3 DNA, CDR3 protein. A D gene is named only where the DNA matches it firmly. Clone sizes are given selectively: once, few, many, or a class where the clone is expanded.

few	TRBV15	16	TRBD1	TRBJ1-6	TGTGCCACCAGCAGAGGGGCACAGGGGTACAGTTCACCCCTCCACTTT	CATSRGAQGYSSPLHF
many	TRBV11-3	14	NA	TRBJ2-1	TGTGCCAGCAGCTTAGATGGGGGGTCCCGGGAGCAGTTCTTC	CASSLDGGSREQFF
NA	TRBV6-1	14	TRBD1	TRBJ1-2	TGTGCCATCCTGAGTCGGGACAGGGGGTATGGCTACACCTTC	CAILSRDRGYGYTF
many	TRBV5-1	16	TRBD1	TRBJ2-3	TGCGCCAGCAGCTCCGGGACAGGGGGAGTTACAGATACGCAGTATTTT	CASSSGTGGVTDTQYF
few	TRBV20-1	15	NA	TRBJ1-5	TGCAGTGCTAGAGAAGGACTCACGGGCAATCAGCCCCAGCATTTT	CSAREGLTGNQPQHF
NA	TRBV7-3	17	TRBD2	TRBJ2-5	TGTGCCAGCAGCCCCGGGACTAGCGGGAGGGCGGTAGAGACCCAGTACTTC	CASSPGTSGRAVETQYF
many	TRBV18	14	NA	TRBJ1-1	TGTGCCAGCTCACCAGGGGGGCCGGGCACTGAAGCTTTCTTT	CASSPGGPGTEAFF
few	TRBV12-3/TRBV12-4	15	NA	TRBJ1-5	TGTGCCAGCAGTTTGAGGGAAGTCAGCAATCAGCCCCAGCATTTT	CASSLREVSNQPQHF
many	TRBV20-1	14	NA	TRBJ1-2	TGCAGTGCTAGAGACCAGGCCATTCAGGGTGGCTACACCTTC	CSARDQAIQGGYTF
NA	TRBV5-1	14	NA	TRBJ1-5	TGCGCCAGCAGCTGCTCAACTAGCAATCAGCCCCAGCATTTT	CASSCSTSNQPQHF
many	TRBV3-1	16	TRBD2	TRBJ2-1	TGTGCCAGCAGCCAAGGCATAGCGGGGGGGAGGGATGAGCAGTTCTTC	CASSQGIAGGRDEQFF
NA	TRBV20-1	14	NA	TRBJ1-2	TGCAGTGCCCCAAGAAGACAGGTGTTCTATGGCTACACCTTC	CSAPRRQVFYGYTF
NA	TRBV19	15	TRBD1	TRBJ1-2	TGTGCCAGTAGTGGACCGTCTACAGGGGGCTTGGGCTACACCTTC	CASSGPSTGGLGYTF
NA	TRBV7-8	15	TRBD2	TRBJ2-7	TGTGCCAGCAGCTTAACAGCGGGGCGGTATGGGGAGCAGTACTTC	CASSLTAGRYGEQYF
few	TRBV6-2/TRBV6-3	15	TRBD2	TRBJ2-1	TGTGCCAGCAGTTACGGACTAGCGGGAGAGGTTGAGCAGTTCTTC	CASSYGLAGEVEQFF
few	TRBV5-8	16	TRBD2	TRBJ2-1	TGTGCCAGCAGTCCGGGGGGGCTAGTGGCCTACAATGAGCAGTTCTTC	CASSPGGLVAYNEQFF
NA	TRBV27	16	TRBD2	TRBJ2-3	TGTGCCAGCAGTTCGACAATAGCGGGAGCCGCAGATACGCAGTATTTT	CASSSTIAGAADTQYF
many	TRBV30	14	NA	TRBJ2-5	TGTGCCTGGAGTCCAGGACTTAGCGTGGAGACCCAGTACTTC	CAWSPGLSVETQYF
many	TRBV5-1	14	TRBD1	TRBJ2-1	TGCGCCAGCAGCCGGACAGGGGCACGCAATGAGCAGTTCTTC	CASSRTGARNEQFF
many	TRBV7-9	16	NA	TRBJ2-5	TGTGCCAGCAGCAACAGCAGGAGGACCCGGGGGGAGACCCAGTACTTC	CASSNSRRTRGETQYF
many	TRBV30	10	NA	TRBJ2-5	TGTGCCTGGAGTGGAGAGACCCAGTACTTC	CAWSGETQYF
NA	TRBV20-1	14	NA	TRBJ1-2	TGCAGTGCTAGAGAGCAGACCCAAAACTATGGCTACACCTTC	CSAREQTQNYGYTF
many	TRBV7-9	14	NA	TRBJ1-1	TGTGCCAGCAGCTTAGTTGGCAAGAACACTGAAGCTTTCTTT	CASSLVGKNTEAFF
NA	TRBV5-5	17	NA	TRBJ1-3	TGTGCCAGCAGCTTGGATACCAGGAGTAGCTCTGGAAACACCATATATTTT	CASSLDTRSSSGNTIYF
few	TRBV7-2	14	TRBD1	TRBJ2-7	TGTGCCAGCACCCTACGGGACAGGGGGCGCGAGCAGTACTTC	CASTLRDRGREQYF
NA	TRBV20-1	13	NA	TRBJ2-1	TGCAGTGCCCGGGGGCGTACGCACAATGAGCAGTTCTTC	CSARGRTHNEQFF
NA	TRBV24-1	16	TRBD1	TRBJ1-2	TGTGCCATTAGTCCGGGACAGGGGACCCTTGGCTATGGCTACACCTTC	CAISPGQGTLGYGYTF
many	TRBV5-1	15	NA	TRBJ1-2	TGCGCCAGCAGCCCGACAGGAGTGGGACTCTATGGCTACACCTTC	CASSPTGVGLYGYTF
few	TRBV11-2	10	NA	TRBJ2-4	TGTGCCAGCAGCTTAGTGGTTCAGTACTTC	CASSLVVQYF
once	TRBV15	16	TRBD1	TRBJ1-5	TGTGCCACCAGCAGAGGGGAACCCAGGGGGAATCAGCCCCAGCATTTT	CATSRGEPRGNQPQHF
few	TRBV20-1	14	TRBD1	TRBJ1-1	TGCAGTGCTAGAGATCGTGACAGGGGTACTGAAGCTTTCTTT	CSARDRDRGTEAFF
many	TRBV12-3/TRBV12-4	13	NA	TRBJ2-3	TGTGCCAGCGCTTGGGACCACACAGATACGCAGTATTTT	CASAWDHTDTQYF
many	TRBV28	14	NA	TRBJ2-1	TGTGCCAGCAGCCCAGGACTATACGGGAATGAGCAGTTCTTC	CASSPGLYGNEQFF
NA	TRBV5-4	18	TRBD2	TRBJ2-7	TGTGCCAGCAGCGTTACGCCCGGGACTAGCGGGAGGGCCTACGAGCAGTACTTC	CASSVTPGTSGRAYEQYF
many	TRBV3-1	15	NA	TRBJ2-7	TGTGCCAGCAGGTTGTCGGATGGTTTTTCCTACGAGCAGTACTTC	CASRLSDGFSYEQYF
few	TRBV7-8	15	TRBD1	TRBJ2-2	TGTGCCAGCAGCTCTGGACAGGTCCTGCCCGGGGAGCTGTTTTTT	CASSSGQVLPGELFF
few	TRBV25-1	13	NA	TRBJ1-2	TGTGCCAGCAGTGAAACGGGCCGGCCAGGCTACACCTTC	CASSETGRPGYTF
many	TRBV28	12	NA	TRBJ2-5	TGTGCCAGCAGTTCGGCAGCAGAGACCCAGTACTTC	CASSSAAETQYF
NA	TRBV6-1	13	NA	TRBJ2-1	TGTGCCGCAAAGGAGCGGCCCTCGGGTGAGCAGTTCTTC	CAAKERPSGEQFF
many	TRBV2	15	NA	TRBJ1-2	TGTGCCAGCAGTTCATCTCGGGTGGGGGGCAGTGGCTACACCTTC	CASSSSRVGGSGYTF
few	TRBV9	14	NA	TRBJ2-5	TGTGCCAGCAGCGTAGGGGCAGGGATGGAGACCCAGTACTTC	CASSVGAGMETQYF
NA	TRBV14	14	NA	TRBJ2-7	TGTGCCAGCAGCCAAGATTGGACCGTCTACGAGCAGTACTTC	CASSQDWTVYEQYF
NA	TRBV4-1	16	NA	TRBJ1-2	TGCGCCAGCAGCCAAGACCCCGGGGGCGTGAAATATGGCTACACCTTC	CASSQDPGGVKYGYTF
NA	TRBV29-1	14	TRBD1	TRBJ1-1	TGCAGCGTGCGCGGACAGGGAATGGGCACTGAAGCTTTCTTT	CSVRGQGMGTEAFF
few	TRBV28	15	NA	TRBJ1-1	TGTGCCAGCAGTTTAGGAGCACCGGGGAACACTGAAGCTTTCTTT	CASSLGAPGNTEAFF
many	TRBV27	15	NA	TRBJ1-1	TGTGCCAGCAGTCAACGGAAGGGGAGGACCACTGAAGCTTTCTTT	CASSQRKGRTTEAFF